The 29 T cell receptor beta chains below come from one sample, sequenced in a study of Graves' ophthalmopathy and Graves' hyperthyroidism. RNA served as the template for amplifying TCR beta CDR3 regions. Second-round multiplex PCR came after first-round RT-PCR with HTBI primers. TCRdb fed the multiplex PCR reads into MiXCR, producing one record per CDR3 protein. The sample includes hundreds of thousands of distinct CDR3 sequences, approximately 21% of them seen just once. Sequenced sample: peripheral blood. These receptors all come from a woman between 18 and 30 years old with stable Graves' hyperthyroidism. Some clones in this sample may be carry-over from other donors' samples.

This clonotype was seen only once. V and J are TRBV29-1 and TRBJ1-2; 9 positions agree with TRBD1. Trimming cost V 5 bases and J 5 bases; bases outside gene matches: 3. The CDR3 is 12 amino acids. CDR1 SQVTM and CDR2 ANQGSEA come from the germline V gene. The CDR3 DNA follows: TGCAGCGTTCTGACAGGGGGGTATGGCTACACCTTC. As protein: CSVLTGGYGYTF.

This clonotype was detected a few times. V usage is TRBV20-1 and J usage is TRBJ1-2, with a possible D match to TRBD1 (6 bases). Trimming left V 0 bases short and J 4 bases short, with 27 bases between. The germline CDR1 and CDR2 sequences are DFQATT and SNEGSKA (reference sequence). The CDR3 consists of 19 residues. The CDR3, as DNA: TGCAGTGCTAGAGATTCCGTTTCAGGGGCAAAAGGAAAGAGCTATGGCTACACCTTC. It specifies CSARDSVSGAKGKSYGYTF.

There are many counts of this clonotype. In DNA form, the CDR3 reads TGTGCCAGCTCACCAAGGGCCTCCGGAGACTATGGCTACACCTTC. Amino acid sequence: CASSPRASGDYGYTF. The V and J genes are TRBV18 and TRBJ1-2; D not certain. The germline V and J ends were trimmed by 2 bases and 3 bases, with 13 bases remaining between them. The CDR3 covers 15 residues. In germline, CDR1 is KGHSH, CDR2 LQKENI.

V usage is TRBV6-5 and J usage is TRBJ2-3; the D gene is possibly TRBD2 (5 bases). The CDR3 extends over 11 amino acids. The V gene's germline CDR1 is MNHEY and CDR2 SVGAGI. Trimming took 7 bases from V and 11 from J, leaving 13 bases between them. The CDR3 DNA reads TGTGCCAGCATTATCGGGGTGAGGCAGTATTTT. Translated, it gives CASIIGVRQYF.

This chain joins TRBV12-5 and TRBJ2-7, with D maybe TRBD2 (6 bases). The V and J ends lost 0 bases and 0 bases respectively, with 12 bases between them. Germline loops: CDR1 LGHNT, CDR2 FRNRAP. This CDR3 has 16 amino acids. The CDR3 spells CASGLVLGTGSYEQYF. DNA for the CDR3: TGTGCTAGTGGTTTGGTACTCGGGACTGGCTCCTACGAGCAGTACTTC.

The gene calls are TRBV12-3 or TRBV12-4 and TRBJ2-7; D is possibly TRBD1 or TRBD2 (5 bases each). The V and J ends lost 7 bases and 1 base respectively, with 23 bases between them. The length of the CDR3 is 17 residues. CDR3 nucleotides: TGTGCCAGCAATGCCGGTGGACGGGACCAGGGTTCCTACGAGCAGTACTTC. Residues: CASNAGGRDQGSYEQYF.

A word on this clonotype: This may stem from a read error, because a much larger clone lies one nucleotide away. For the CDR3, the DNA is TGCAGTACTAGAAACGGGACAGGGTTTAACGAGCAGTACTTC. As protein: CSTRNGTGFNEQYF. The rearrangement uses TRBV20-1 and TRBJ2-7; TRBD1 matches 9 bases. This CDR3 region has 14 residues. Per germline, CDR1 DFQATT and CDR2 SNEGSKA (reference sequence).

The gene calls are TRBV11-1 and TRBJ2-7; TRBD1 is a possible D gene (6 bases). The length of the CDR3 is 18 residues. Trimming left V 2 bases short and J 6 bases short, with 26 bases between. Germline loops: CDR1 SGHAT, CDR2 FQDESV (reference sequence). CDR3 DNA: TGTGCCAGCAGCTTAAAGTCTAGTAGAGGGGACACCTGGGCCGAGCAGTACTTC. This gives the protein CASSLKSSRGDTWAEQYF. Looking up the rest from reference TRBV11-1 and TRBJ2-7 gives the full variable domain: EAEVAQSPRYKITEKSQAVAFWCDPISGHATLYWYRQILGQGPELLVQFQDESVVDDSQLPKDRFSAERLKGVDSTLKIQPAELGDSAMYLCASSLKSSRGDTWAEQYFGPGTRLTVT.

The CDR3 region has the DNA TGTGCCAGCAGTTTATCAGGGTGGCGCAATCAGCCCCAGCATTTT. Protein product: CASSLSGWRNQPQHF. The V and J genes are TRBV28 and TRBJ1-5, with D possibly TRBD1 on 5 matching bases. Germline lookup yields CDR1 MDHEN and CDR2 SYDVKM. The germline V and J ends were trimmed by 1 base and 2 bases, with 9 bases remaining between them. The CDR3 covers 15 residues.

This clonotype showed up many times. The chain recombines TRBV6-5 with TRBJ1-1; unclear D gene. Looked up from germline, CDR1 is MNHEY and CDR2 is SVGAGI. The CDR3 covers 11 residues. V was cut by 5 bases and J by 3 bases, with 4 bases left in between. The CDR3 nucleotides read TGTGCCAGCAGTACGTACACTGAAGCTTTCTTT. Amino acids: CASSTYTEAFF.

This clonotype has a count of ten or more. The V call is TRBV7-2, the J call TRBJ2-7, with TRBD1 identical over 9 bases. Unmatched junction bases numbered 8, after V lost 5 bases and J lost 0 bases. The CDR3 contains 16 residues. Germline CDR1 reads SGHTA; CDR2 reads FQGNSA. The CDR3 coding sequence is TGTGCCAGCAGCGCCCGTCGGGACAGGGACTCCTACGAGCAGTACTTC. Protein: CASSARRDRDSYEQYF.

Many counts were recorded for this clonotype. The genes are TRBV15 and TRBJ1-5; no firm D call. The CDR3 extends over 14 amino acids. Per germline, CDR1 LNHNV and CDR2 YYDKDF (reference sequence). Trimming cost V 0 bases and J 6 bases, with 9 bases left between them. DNA for the CDR3: TGTGCCACCAGCAGAGATTTGGCGGGTCAGCCCCAGCATTTT. Its translation: CATSRDLAGQPQHF. Complete variable domain (other parts from reference TRBV15 and TRBJ1-5): DAMVIQNPRYQVTQFGKPVTLSCSQTLNHNVMYWYQQKSSQAPKLLFHYYDKDFNNEADTPDNFQSRRPNTSFCFLDIRSPGLGDTAMYLCATSRDLAGQPQHFGDGTRLSIL.

The sample holds many counts of this clonotype. This chain connects TRBV28 to TRBJ1-2; D is perhaps TRBD1 (5 bases). Germline CDR1 and CDR2: MDHEN and SYDVKM. This CDR3 has 12 residues. V gave up 10 bases and J gave up 2 bases, with 11 bases separating them. DNA for the CDR3: TGTGCCACCGAGGGACGGAACTATGGCTACACCTTC. Its translation: CATEGRNYGYTF.

This clonotype was counted at least ten times. CDR3 sequence: CASSLVWTETQYF. The CDR3 DNA reads as TGTGCCAGCAGCTTAGTATGGACAGAGACCCAGTACTTC. The rearrangement uses TRBV11-2 and TRBJ2-5; D is unresolved. Germline V gene sequence: CDR1 SGHAT, CDR2 FQNNGV. Trimming cost V 1 base and J 4 bases, with 7 bases left between them. There are 13 residues in the CDR3.

This rearrangement joins TRBV18 to TRBJ2-2, with D possibly called TRBD1 or TRBD2 (5 bases each). The V gene lost 3 bases and the J gene lost 0 bases, with 14 bases spanning the gap. Germline loops: CDR1 KGHSH, CDR2 LQKENI. The CDR3 is 17 amino acids. The CDR3 DNA is TGTGCCAGCTCACCCTCAAGCACGGGACCGAACACCGGGGAGCTGTTTTTT. This encodes CASSPSSTGPNTGELFF.

This clonotype appeared many times. The J gene is TRBJ1-1, the V gene TRBV5-1; TRBD1 agrees at 8 bases. J was trimmed by 7 bases and V by 0 bases; bases with no gene match: 8. This CDR3 comprises 15 residues. Germline-derived CDR1 and CDR2 are SGHRS and YFSETQ. The CDR3 loop is CASSLVVGQGREAFF. CDR3 bases: TGCGCCAGCAGCTTGGTCGTAGGACAGGGCCGTGAAGCTTTCTTT.

The chain has TRBV6-2 or TRBV6-3 and TRBJ2-7; a weak D match, TRBD2 (7 bases). This CDR3 contains 15 residues. Germline CDR1 and CDR2: MNHEY and SVGEGT. Trimming removed 7 bases from V and 2 bases from J, with 18 bases in between. CDR3: CASKSVGGQAYEQYF. The CDR3 region has the DNA TGTGCCAGCAAGTCGGTCGGGGGGCAGGCCTACGAGCAGTACTTC.

This clonotype was counted ten times or more. This chain connects TRBV6-2 or TRBV6-3 to TRBJ2-5; D is possibly TRBD1 (6 bases). The CDR3 loop spans 13 amino acids. Per germline, CDR1 MNHEY and CDR2 SVGEGT. The ends were cut back, 6 bases at V and 2 bases at J, with 10 bases in the middle. The CDR3: CASRLGTQETQYF. The CDR3 nucleotides are TGTGCCAGCAGACTGGGGACACAAGAGACCCAGTACTTC.

This clonotype was found many times. The V call is TRBV7-2, the J call TRBJ2-5, with 9 bases matching TRBD2. The CDR3 contains 16 residues. Germline V gives CDR1 SGHTA, CDR2 FQGNSA. V trimming: 0 bases; J trimming: 2 bases; junction bases outside the gene matches: 4. The DNA for the CDR3 is TGTGCCAGCAGCTTAGCGTTTAGCGGGGGACAAGAGACCCAGTACTTC. Its translation is CASSLAFSGGQETQYF.

This clonotype turned up a few times. This chain joins TRBV24-1 and TRBJ1-2; the D gene is possibly TRBD1 (5 bases). This CDR3 contains 15 residues. The germline V gene has CDR1 KGHDR and CDR2 SFDVKD. Trimming removed 12 bases at V and 4 bases at J, with 23 bases between. This CDR3 is CAPRTRVSVSYGYTF. CDR3 bases: TGTGCCCCTCGGACACGGGTGTCGGTGAGCTATGGCTACACCTTC.

The chain has TRBV28 and TRBJ1-2; D possibly corresponds to TRBD1 (5 bases). V was pared by 6 bases and J by 8 bases, with 16 bases between. The CDR3 extends over 13 amino acids. Germline V gives CDR1 MDHEN, CDR2 SYDVKM. CDR3 in amino acids: CASSPHQAGGYTF. The CDR3 region has the DNA TGTGCCAGCAGCCCTCATCAAGCAGGGGGCTACACCTTC.

Ten or more counts support this clonotype. The chain links TRBV30 to TRBJ1-1; D is undetermined. The V end lost 1 base, the J end lost 4 bases, and 4 bases lay between the germline ends. Germline V gives CDR1 GTSNPN, CDR2 SVGIG (reference sequence). The CDR3 covers 11 residues. CDR3 nucleotides: TGTGCCTGGAGTGGGACCACTGAAGCTTTCTTT. Protein: CAWSGTTEAFF. The full variable domain, rest sourced from reference TRBV30 and TRBJ1-1, is SQTIHQWPATLVQPVGSPLSLECTVEGTSNPNLYWYRQAAGRGLQLLFYSVGIGQISSEVPQNLSASRPQDRQFILSSKKLLLSDSGFYLCAWSGTTEAFFGQGTRLTVV.

This CDR3 is CASSELRQHTEAFF. In nucleotides, the CDR3 is TGTGCCAGCAGTGAACTAAGACAGCACACTGAAGCTTTCTTT. The gene calls are TRBV6-1 and TRBJ1-1, with a tentative D call TRBD1 (5 bases). The CDR3 consists of 14 residues. Trimming cost V 2 bases and J 3 bases, with 10 bases left between them. Germline assignment: CDR1 MNHNS and CDR2 SASEGT.

This clonotype has ten or more counts. Possible read error: a much larger clone is one base away. V gene TRBV12-3 or TRBV12-4 combines with J gene TRBJ1-1; TRBD1 might be the D (5 bases). This CDR3 is 13 amino acids long. The CDR3 DNA reads TGTGCCAACAGTTTATCAGGGCGTGGTGAAGCTTTCTTT. This translates into CANSLSGRGEAFF.

This clonotype was counted ten times or more. This chain uses TRBV6-5 with TRBJ1-5, with D possibly being TRBD1 (5 bases). There are 16 residues in the CDR3. V was clipped by 5 bases and J by 3 bases, with 17 bases between them. CDR1 and CDR2 (germline): MNHEY, SVGAGI. The CDR3 sequence: CASSPGPFKNNQPQHF. CDR3 coding DNA: TGTGCCAGCAGTCCGGGGCCTTTTAAAAACAATCAGCCCCAGCATTTT.

The V call is TRBV6-2 or TRBV6-3, the J call TRBJ1-5; D call uncertain. The CDR3 has 13 residues. Germline V gives CDR1 MNHEY, CDR2 SVGEGT. Deletions cut 5 bases from V and 4 bases from J, with 9 bases between. The CDR3 DNA follows: TGTGCCAGCAGTAACGGAGTAAATCAGCCCCAGCATTTT. Amino acids: CASSNGVNQPQHF.

The table lists this clonotype with a count of one. The V gene is TRBV7-3, the J gene TRBJ2-5, with 8 bases matching TRBD1. V dropped 1 base and J dropped 11; count of bases not matched to a gene: 6. This CDR3 is 13 amino acids long. Per the germline V gene, CDR1 is SGHTA and CDR2 is FQGTGA. For the CDR3, the DNA is TGTGCCAGCAGCTTAATTCAGGGGGCTAAGCAGTACTTC. Residues: CASSLIQGAKQYF.

This clonotype was recorded many times. The chain employs TRBV12-3 or TRBV12-4 and TRBJ2-3; 8 bases map to TRBD2. The CDR3 runs to 16 residues. The V segment lost 5 bases and the J segment 2 bases; nucleotides outside the gene matches: 9. The CDR3 protein is CASSRGAGGLTDTQYF. As DNA, the CDR3 is TGTGCCAGCAGTAGGGGGGCGGGAGGCCTCACAGATACGCAGTATTTT.

This clonotype was counted at least ten times. V is TRBV15 and J is TRBJ2-7; TRBD1 matches 8 bases. The trim removed 3 bases at V and 8 bases at J, leaving 9 bases unmatched. Germline loops: CDR1 LNHNV, CDR2 YYDKDF (reference sequence). This CDR3 region has 14 residues. The CDR3 sequence is CATSRAGQVKKQYF. DNA for the CDR3: TGTGCCACCAGCAGGGCGGGACAGGTTAAGAAGCAGTACTTC.